The 13 T cell receptor beta chains given below trace back to one sample, sequenced in a study of blood T cell repertoires in COVID-19. The method was immunoSEQ multiplex PCR; TCRdb's version includes in-frame clones alone and lacks a portion of them. The sample records 150,000 to 200,000 clones, about 77% being singletons. Material for sequencing was PBMCs or T cells enriched from blood (not recorded which). These receptors all stem from a woman between 45 and 65 years old with acute COVID-19.

The chain has TRBV24-1 and TRBJ2-3, with 10 positions matching TRBD2. The length of the CDR3 is 16 residues. In germline, CDR1 is KGHDR, CDR2 SFDVKD. The junction had 4 bases not matched to a gene; V was cut back by 4 bases and J by 1 base. This CDR3 is CATSDTGTSGTDTQYF. CDR3 nucleotide sequence: TGTGCCACCAGTGACACCGGGACTAGCGGCACAGATACGCAGTATTTT.

The chain is built from TRBV7-8 and TRBJ2-3; 9 bases are a match to TRBD2. The CDR3 is 17 amino acids. Trimming at V came to 1 base and at J to 4 bases, leaving 9 bases not matched to a gene. The germline CDR1 and CDR2 sequences are SGHVS and FQNEAQ. Here the CDR3 reads CASSLVPRGGAPDTQYF. The DNA for the CDR3 is TGTGCCAGCAGCTTAGTCCCTCGCGGGGGGGCCCCAGATACGCAGTATTTT.

The chain links TRBV28 to TRBJ1-2; no firm D call. The germline gives CDR1 MDHEN, CDR2 SYDVKM. The CDR3 loop spans 9 amino acids. V was cut by 10 bases and J by 8 bases, with 8 bases left in between. This CDR3 is CATGWGYTF. The CDR3 region has the DNA TGTGCCACCGGTTGGGGCTACACCTTC.

The chain joins TRBV3-1 (or the pseudogene TRBV3-2) to TRBJ1-3, with D perhaps TRBD1 (5 bases). Germline loops: CDR1 LGHDT, CDR2 YNNKEL (reference sequence). There are 13 residues in the CDR3. V dropped 1 base and J dropped 7 bases, with 8 bases sitting between them. The CDR3 reads CASSQVPGNTIYF. In nucleotides, the CDR3 is TGTGCCAGCAGCCAAGTGCCAGGGAACACCATATATTTT.

The CDR3 spells CASSKTSGGSSYNEQFF. In nucleotides, the CDR3 is TGTGCCAGCAGCAAGACTAGCGGGGGGTCCTCCTACAATGAGCAGTTCTTC. V and J are TRBV11-2 and TRBJ2-1, with 13 positions matching TRBD2. This CDR3 is built from 17 residues. Germline trimming cut 5 bases from V and 0 bases from J; bases unmatched to any gene: 4. CDR1 is SGHAT, CDR2 FQNNGV, per germline.

This chain joins TRBV3-1 (or the pseudogene TRBV3-2) and TRBJ1-5; TRBD1 might be the D (6 bases). The CDR3 consists of 15 residues. CDR1 is LGHDT, CDR2 YNNKEL, per germline (reference sequence). With 4 bases removed from V and 4 bases from J, the gap between germline ends came to 14 bases. CDR3 loop: CASSRWGLLNQPQHF. The CDR3 bases are TGTGCCAGCAGCCGATGGGGGCTCCTAAATCAGCCCCAGCATTTT.

The V and J genes are TRBV19 and TRBJ1-2; maybe TRBD1 (6 bases). The CDR3 has 14 amino acids. With 3 bases removed from V and 2 bases from J, the gap between germline ends came to 10 bases. Germline CDR1 and CDR2: LNHDA and SQIVND (reference sequence). CDR3 sequence (DNA): TGTGCCAGTAGTATTACAGGGACCAACTATGGCTACACCTTC. Protein sequence: CASSITGTNYGYTF.

The genes are TRBV6-2 or TRBV6-3 and TRBJ1-5, with D hard to call. This CDR3 is 13 amino acids long. The germline gives CDR1 MNHEY, CDR2 SVGEGT. The V end lost 2 bases, the J end lost 7 bases, and 9 bases lay between the germline ends. The CDR3 spells CASSYLRGQPQHF. The CDR3 DNA reads TGTGCCAGCAGTTACCTGCGAGGGCAGCCCCAGCATTTT.

This clone was counted a single time. The J gene is TRBJ1-2, the V gene TRBV28, with D tentatively TRBD1 (6 bases). Germline loops: CDR1 MDHEN, CDR2 SYDVKM. V lost 6 bases, J lost 4 bases, and 18 bases lay in between. The CDR3 has 15 residues. The CDR3 DNA reads TGTGCCAGCAGGTCCACAGGGAATAGGGGCTATGGCTACACCTTC. Amino acid sequence: CASRSTGNRGYGYTF.

This chain joins TRBV9 and TRBJ2-1; 9 bases are shared with TRBD2. Trimming cost V 4 bases and J 8 bases; bases outside gene matches: 10. In germline, CDR1 is SGDLS, CDR2 YYNGEE. The CDR3 spans 15 residues. This CDR3 is CASSPRVAGVDEQFF. For the CDR3, the DNA is TGTGCCAGCAGCCCCCGGGTAGCGGGGGTAGATGAGCAGTTCTTC.

The chain recombines TRBV4-1 with TRBJ2-7; D uncertain. The germline V gene has CDR1 MGHRA and CDR2 YSYEKL. V was pared by 0 bases and J by 3 bases, with 9 bases between. The CDR3 covers 14 residues. CDR3 region: CASSQDTNLYEQYV. The CDR3 coding sequence is TGCGCCAGCAGCCAAGATACTAACCTCTACGAGCAGTACGTC.

The sample holds one count of this clone. The rearrangement links TRBV7-6 to TRBJ2-3, with 8 bases lining up with TRBD1. V lost 4 bases and J lost 0; bases outside the gene matches: 3. The germline V gene has CDR1 SGHVS and CDR2 FNYEAQ. CDR3 length: 15 amino acids. The DNA for the CDR3 is TGTGCCAGCAGCTCATGGACAGGGAGCACAGATACGCAGTATTTT. The encoded protein is CASSSWTGSTDTQYF.

CDR3 protein: CASSAEGGTYNSPLHF. CDR3 nucleotide sequence: TGTGCCAGCTCGGCGGAGGGGGGGACCTATAATTCACCCCTCCACTTT. The V call is TRBV18, the J call TRBJ1-6; possible D gene TRBD1, 6 bases. Trimming took off 6 bases at V and 2 bases at J, with 14 bases between the two ends. Germline V gives CDR1 KGHSH, CDR2 LQKENI. The CDR3 consists of 16 residues.